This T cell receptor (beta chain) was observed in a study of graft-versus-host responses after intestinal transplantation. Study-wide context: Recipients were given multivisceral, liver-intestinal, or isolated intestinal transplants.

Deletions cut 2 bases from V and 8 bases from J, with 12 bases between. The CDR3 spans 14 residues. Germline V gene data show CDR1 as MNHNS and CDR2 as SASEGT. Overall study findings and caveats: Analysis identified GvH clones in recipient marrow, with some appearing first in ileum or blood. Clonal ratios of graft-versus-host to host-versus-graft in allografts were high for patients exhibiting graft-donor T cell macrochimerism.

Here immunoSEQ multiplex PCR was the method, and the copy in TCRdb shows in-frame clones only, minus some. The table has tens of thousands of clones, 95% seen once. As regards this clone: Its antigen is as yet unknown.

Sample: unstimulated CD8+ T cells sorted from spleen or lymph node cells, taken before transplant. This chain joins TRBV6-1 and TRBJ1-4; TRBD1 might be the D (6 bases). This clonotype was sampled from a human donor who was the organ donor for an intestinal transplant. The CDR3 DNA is TGTGCCAGCAGTGAAAACAGGGTCTTGGAAAAACTGTTTTTT. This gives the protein CASSENRVLEKLFF.